The 8 T cell receptor beta chains below were found in one sample sequenced in a study of blood T cell repertoires in COVID-19. The data were produced by immunoSEQ multiplex PCR, yet TCRdb's version contains in-frame clones alone and is incomplete. The table includes around 270,000 clones, 70% to 90% detected once. The specimen sequenced was PBMCs or T cells enriched from blood (not recorded which). The receptors stem from a woman in her twenties or thirties who had recovered from COVID-19.

CDR3 DNA: TGTGCCAGCAGCTTGGGTCATCGACAGAACCAAGAGACCCAGTACTTC. Protein product: CASSLGHRQNQETQYF. This chain connects TRBV11-2 to TRBJ2-5; the D gene is possibly TRBD1 (5 bases). Germline lookup yields CDR1 SGHAT and CDR2 FQNNGV. The V gene lost 3 bases and the J gene lost 0 bases, with 14 bases spanning the gap. The CDR3 spans 16 residues. Drawing the rest from reference TRBV11-2 and TRBJ2-5, the complete variable domain is EAGVAQSPRYKIIEKRQSVAFWCNPISGHATLYWYQQILGQGPKLLIQFQNNGVVDDSQLPKDRFSAERLKGVDSTLKIQPAKLEDSAVYLCASSLGHRQNQETQYFGPGTRLLVL.

This clone was seen more than once but under ten times. This sequence joins TRBV9 and TRBJ2-1; 11 bases line up with TRBD2. The germline V gene has CDR1 SGDLS and CDR2 YYNGEE. The CDR3 loop spans 20 amino acids. Trimming cost V 3 bases and J 1 base; bases outside gene matches: 15. CDR3: CASSAVLAGETERSYNEQFF. The CDR3 nucleotides are TGTGCCAGCAGCGCCGTACTAGCGGGGGAGACTGAGAGGTCCTACAATGAGCAGTTCTTC.

This rearrangement joins TRBV28 to TRBJ1-4; D possibly corresponds to TRBD1 (6 bases). The CDR3 runs 15 residues. Germline V gene sequence: CDR1 MDHEN, CDR2 SYDVKM. The V gene lost 6 bases and the J gene lost 2 bases, with 13 bases spanning the gap. The CDR3: CASSEGGATNEKLFF. The CDR3 DNA is TGTGCCAGCAGCGAGGGGGGGGCTACTAATGAAAAACTGTTTTTT.

Comments on this clone: This sample includes further DNA sequences coding for the same CDR3. CDR3 protein: CASSRQGSYEQYF. DNA for the CDR3: TGTGCCAGCAGCAGACAGGGGTCCTACGAGCAGTACTTC. The chain is built from TRBV6-5 and TRBJ2-7; 8 nucleotides agree with TRBD1. The junction had 2 bases not matched to a gene; V was cut back by 6 bases and J by 1 base. Looked up from germline, CDR1 is MNHEY and CDR2 is SVGAGI. This CDR3 is 13 amino acids long.

This CDR3 reads CASSLARGPGIYTQYF. In DNA, the CDR3 is TGTGCCAGCAGCTTAGCCCGGGGTCCCGGGATATATACGCAGTATTTT. This sequence joins TRBV11-2 and TRBJ2-3, with a weak D call TRBD2 (5 bases). CDR1 and CDR2 from the germline V gene are SGHAT and FQNNGV. Trimming removed 1 base from V and 7 bases from J, with 18 bases in between. This CDR3 is built from 16 residues.

This chain connects TRBV10-3 to TRBJ2-1; 9 nucleotides match TRBD1. Germline CDR1 ENHRY, CDR2 SYGVKD. CDR3 length equals 15 residues. Trimming removed 6 bases from V and 4 bases from J; junction bases left unmatched: 7. The CDR3 DNA reads as TGTGCCATCAGAACCGGGACAGGGTCATACAATGAGCAGTTCTTC. It codes for CAIRTGTGSYNEQFF.

This clone was counted between two and nine times. The V and J genes are TRBV28 and TRBJ2-6; D is perhaps TRBD1 (5 bases). V was clipped by 5 bases and J by 0 bases, with 14 bases between them. CDR1 is MDHEN and CDR2 is SYDVKM in the germline V gene. CDR3 length: 17 amino acids. The CDR3 sequence: CASSDKGYLSGANVLTF. The CDR3 bases are TGTGCCAGCAGTGACAAGGGGTACCTCTCTGGGGCCAACGTCCTGACTTTC.

This clone was found once. The chain combines TRBV7-9 with TRBJ1-2; 7 nucleotides align to TRBD1. CDR1 and CDR2 from the germline V gene are SEHNR and FQNEAQ (reference sequence). V shed 1 base and J 2 bases; nucleotides not matched to a gene: 7. The CDR3 runs to 16 residues. The CDR3 bases are TGTGCCAGCAGCTTAGGAGAGGGGACAGCGAACTATGGCTACACCTTC. It encodes CASSLGEGTANYGYTF.